This is a list of T cell receptor beta chains from one sample in a study of blood T cell repertoires in COVID-19. Profiling relied on immunoSEQ multiplex PCR, and the TCRdb table lists in-frame clones only, not all of them. The sample shows hundreds of thousands of clones, about 88% of them seen only once. Input material: peripheral blood. The receptor source for this set is a woman between 70 and 85 years old with COVID-19, enrolled during active disease. The CDR3 runs from the conserved cysteine through the conserved F or W. D genes are given only for firm matches. The listing skips clone size in some rows; elsewhere it reads once, few, many or a size class.

abundance | j_gene | v_gene | d_gene | CDR3aa | CDR3nt
- | TRBJ1-3 | TRBV28 | - | CASSAGGLLSGNTIYF | TGTGCCAGCAGCGCGGGGGGTCTCCTCTCTGGAAACACCATATATTTT
- | TRBJ2-3 | TRBV27 | - | CASSPKSAGHGTDTQYF | TGTGCCAGCAGCCCAAAGAGCGCGGGGCATGGCACAGATACGCAGTATTTT
- | TRBJ1-3 | TRBV27 | - | CASSRQRGSGNTIYF | TGTGCCAGCAGTCGCCAAAGGGGTTCTGGAAACACCATATATTTT
once | TRBJ1-2 | TRBV19 | TRBD1 | CASRRSTGNYGYTF | TGTGCCAGTAGGCGATCGACAGGGAACTATGGCTACACCTTC
once | TRBJ1-1 | TRBV20-1 | TRBD1 | CSASPGQGKVTEAFF | TGCAGTGCTAGTCCAGGACAGGGAAAAGTCACTGAAGCTTTCTTT
- | TRBJ1-2 | TRBV27 | - | CASSPSGQIYGYTF | TGTGCCAGCAGTCCCTCAGGGCAGATCTATGGCTACACCTTC
many | TRBJ1-2 | TRBV6-5 | - | CASSPTSGQGYTF | TGTGCCAGCAGCCCGACCTCAGGGCAGGGCTACACCTTC
- | TRBJ2-3 | TRBV21-1 | - | CASRGQGGPDTQYF | TGTGCCAGCAGAGGACAGGGAGGGCCAGATACGCAGTATTTT
- | TRBJ2-5 | TRBV5-1 | TRBD1 | CASNLGGTGLETQYF | TGCGCCAGCAACTTGGGTGGGACAGGCCTAGAGACCCAGTACTTC
- | TRBJ1-5 | TRBV7-2 | - | CASSPMAGWRHQPQHF | TGTGCCAGCAGCCCCATGGCGGGGTGGCGCCACCAGCCCCAGCATTTT
- | TRBJ2-7 | TRBV2 | TRBD1 | CASSWTGIHYEQYF | TGTGCCAGCAGTTGGACAGGGATCCATTACGAGCAGTACTTC
- | TRBJ1-1 | TRBV30 | - | CAWKPARVEAFF | TGTGCCTGGAAGCCAGCGAGAGTTGAAGCTTTCTTT
- | TRBJ2-2 | TRBV7-2 | TRBD1 | CASSASGQGGTGELFF | TGTGCCAGCAGCGCTAGTGGACAGGGGGGCACCGGGGAGCTGTTTTTT
once | TRBJ1-2 | TRBV30 | - | CAWSGQVGGYTF | TGTGCCTGGAGTGGACAGGTCGGTGGCTACACCTTC
- | TRBJ2-7 | TRBV6-5 | - | CASSYSGRGAYEQYF | TGTGCCAGCAGTTACTCAGGCAGGGGCGCTTACGAGCAGTACTTC
- | TRBJ1-1 | TRBV5-1 | - | CASSFLLRGWDTEAFF | TGCGCCAGCAGCTTTCTGCTCAGGGGATGGGACACTGAAGCTTTCTTT
- | TRBJ1-4 | TRBV28 | - | CASSLRQSDEKLFF | TGTGCCAGCAGTTTACGACAGTCTGACGAAAAACTGTTTTTT
once | TRBJ2-3 | TRBV2 | - | CASLPGTRTDTQYF | TGTGCCAGCCTACCCGGGACTCGCACAGATACGCAGTATTTT